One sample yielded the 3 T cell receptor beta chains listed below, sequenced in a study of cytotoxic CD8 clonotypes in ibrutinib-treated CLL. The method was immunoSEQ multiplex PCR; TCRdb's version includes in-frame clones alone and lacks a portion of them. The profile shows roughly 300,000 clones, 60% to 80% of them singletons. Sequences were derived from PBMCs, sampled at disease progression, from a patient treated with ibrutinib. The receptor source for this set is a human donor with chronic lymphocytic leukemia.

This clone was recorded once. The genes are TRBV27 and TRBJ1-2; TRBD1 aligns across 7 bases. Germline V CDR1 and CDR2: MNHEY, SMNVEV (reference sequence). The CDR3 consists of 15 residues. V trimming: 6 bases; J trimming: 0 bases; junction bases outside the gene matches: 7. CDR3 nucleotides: TGTGCCAGCAGCGAAGGGGGCGCGTCTAACTATGGCTACACCTTC. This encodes CASSEGGASNYGYTF.

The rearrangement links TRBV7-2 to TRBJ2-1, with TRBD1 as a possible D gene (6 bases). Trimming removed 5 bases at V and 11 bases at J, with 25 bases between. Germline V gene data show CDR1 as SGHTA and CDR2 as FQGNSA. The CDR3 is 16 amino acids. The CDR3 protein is CASSLQRPPRDNQQFF. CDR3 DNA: TGTGCCAGCAGCCTTCAACGACCCCCCAGGGACAACCAGCAGTTCTTC.

The CDR3 DNA reads as TGTGCCAGCAGTTTACCTAGCGGGAGAAACAATGAGCAGTTCTTC. Translated: CASSLPSGRNNEQFF. V is TRBV27 and J is TRBJ2-1; TRBD2 matches at 10 bases. Germline V gives CDR1 MNHEY, CDR2 SMNVEV (reference sequence). Trimming at V came to 2 bases and at J to 5 bases, leaving 3 bases not matched to a gene. This CDR3 has 15 residues.